This TCR beta chain was recovered during a study of cytomegalovirus exposure and HLA in healthy donors. Study observations and caveats: High specificity and sensitivity for cytomegalovirus status were reported for the classifier. The dataset shows that most TCR sequences were rare, while some public TCRs occurred in many donors. One later analysis reportedly identified an Asian-associated ancestry cluster that showed fewer N-insertions than the approximately 710-donor mean. Earlier findings revealed that most TCR beta V segments proved productive either about 87% or about 30% of the time.

To note about this clone: Its specificity is not known.

PCR primers comprised 60 Vbeta and 13 Jbeta primers. Some clones are missing from TCRdb's copy, which holds only in-frame ones; the method was immunoSEQ multiplex PCR. The sample carries some 150,000 clones, nearly 10% recorded once. The receptor was derived from a man aged 50 to 59 in good health and CMV-seronegative. The material sequenced was PBMCs.

In nucleotides, the CDR3 is TGTGCCAGCAGCCCCGGACAGGGAAATGTCTACACCTTC. Its translation: CASSPGQGNVYTF. The genes are TRBV7-9 and TRBJ1-2; 8 bases are shared with TRBD1. CDR3 length: 13 amino acids. Trimming removed 5 bases from V and 10 bases from J; junction bases left unmatched: 9. Germline V lookup: CDR1 SEHNR, CDR2 FQNEAQ (reference sequence).